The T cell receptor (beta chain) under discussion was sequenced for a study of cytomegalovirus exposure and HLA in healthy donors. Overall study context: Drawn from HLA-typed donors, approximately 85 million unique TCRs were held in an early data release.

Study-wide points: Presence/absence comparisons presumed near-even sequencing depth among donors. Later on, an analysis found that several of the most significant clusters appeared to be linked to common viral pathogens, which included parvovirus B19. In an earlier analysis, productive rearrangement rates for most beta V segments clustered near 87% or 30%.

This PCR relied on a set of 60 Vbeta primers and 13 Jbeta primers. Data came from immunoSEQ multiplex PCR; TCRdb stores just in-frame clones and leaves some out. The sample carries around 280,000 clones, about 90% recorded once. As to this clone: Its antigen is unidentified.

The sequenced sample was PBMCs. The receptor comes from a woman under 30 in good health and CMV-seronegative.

This CDR3 is CASTSAGWTGELFF. DNA for the CDR3: TGTGCCAGCACCTCGGCAGGTTGGACCGGGGAGCTGTTTTTT. The chain employs TRBV6-1 and TRBJ2-2; D is unclear. Deletions cut 7 bases from V and 5 bases from J, with 14 bases between. Germline loops: CDR1 MNHNS, CDR2 SASEGT. The CDR3 is made up of 14 amino acids.